The 24 T cell receptor beta chains presented below share a single source sample, sequenced in a study of graft-versus-host responses after intestinal transplantation. Libraries were prepared by immunoSEQ multiplex PCR; TCRdb keeps only in-frame clonotypes and omits some of them. Of fewer than 95,000 clones in the sample, 80% to 95% were seen once. The antigens for these receptors are not known. Here the sequenced sample was unstimulated CD8+ T cells sorted from spleen or lymph node cells, taken before transplant. Receptors were obtained from a human donor who was the organ donor for an intestinal transplant.

The CDR3 reads CASSPPSSGELFF. The CDR3 DNA follows: TGTGCCAGCAGTCCCCCCTCCTCCGGGGAGCTGTTTTTT. The V gene is TRBV27, the J gene TRBJ2-2; D is ambiguous. Germline V gene sequence: CDR1 MNHEY, CDR2 SMNVEV (reference sequence). V gave up 5 bases and J gave up 6 bases, with 10 bases separating them. The CDR3 length is 13 residues.

CDR3 DNA: TGTGCCAGCAGCTTATACGGGAGCAATCAGCCCCAGCATTTT. Protein product: CASSLYGSNQPQHF. The genes are TRBV7-8 and TRBJ1-5; D remains unclear. V gave up 2 bases and J gave up 1 base, with 6 bases separating them. CDR1 and CDR2 (germline): SGHVS, FQNEAQ. CDR3 length: 14 amino acids.

The V call is TRBV4-1, the J call TRBJ1-1, with unresolved D. V lost 4 bases and J 7 bases, leaving 22 bases between the germline ends. There are 16 residues in the CDR3. Germline V gene lookup returns CDR1 MGHRA and CDR2 YSYEKL. The CDR3 region is CASSPRLGQLRGEAFF. The DNA of the CDR3 is TGCGCCAGCAGCCCACGCTTGGGCCAACTCCGGGGTGAAGCTTTCTTT.

This rearrangement joins TRBV5-4 to TRBJ2-3; 12 nucleotides agree with TRBD1. The CDR3 totals 18 residues. In germline, CDR1 is SGHNT, CDR2 YYREEE (reference sequence). Unmatched junction bases numbered 7, after V lost 0 bases and J lost 2 bases. Written as DNA, the CDR3 is TGTGCCAGCAGCTTGGTTTCGAGGGACAGGGGGCCCACAGATACGCAGTATTTT. Its translation is CASSLVSRDRGPTDTQYF.

The rearrangement joins TRBV30 to TRBJ2-3, with D tentatively TRBD1 (7 bases). The CDR3 loop spans 16 amino acids. The germline V gene has CDR1 GTSNPN and CDR2 SVGIG (reference sequence). The V end lost 3 bases, the J end lost 1 base, and 17 bases lay between the germline ends. This CDR3 reads CAWRGGARGGTDTQYF. The CDR3 DNA sequence: TGTGCCTGGAGGGGTGGGGCCAGGGGGGGCACAGATACGCAGTATTTT.

In its sample, this clone was seen a few times. The chain joins TRBV7-9 to TRBJ2-1, with D possibly being TRBD2 (7 bases). The V and J ends lost 8 bases and 8 bases respectively, with 16 bases between them. CDR3 length equals 13 residues. Germline-derived CDR1 and CDR2 are SEHNR and FQNEAQ (reference sequence). This CDR3 is CASGRGGYHEQFF. DNA of the CDR3: TGTGCCAGCGGAAGGGGGGGGTATCATGAGCAGTTCTTC.

This clone is a singleton in its sample. V and J are TRBV7-7 and TRBJ2-7; D is possibly TRBD1 (5 bases). V lost 1 base, J lost 4 bases, and 8 bases lay in between. The CDR3 has 13 residues. Germline assignment: CDR1 SSHAT and CDR2 FNYEAQ (reference sequence). The CDR3 DNA is TGTGCCAGCAGCTTAGGCAGGGATTACGAGCAGTACTTC. This gives the protein CASSLGRDYEQYF.

J is TRBJ2-7 and V is TRBV19; 9 bases align to TRBD1. The V gene's germline CDR1 is LNHDA and CDR2 SQIVND (reference sequence). CDR3 length: 14 residues. V lost 4 bases and J lost 2; bases outside the gene matches: 3. The CDR3 region has the DNA TGTGCCAGTAGTACCGGGACAGGGACCTACGAGCAGTACTTC. Protein sequence: CASSTGTGTYEQYF. The full variable domain, with the rest looked up from reference TRBV19 and TRBJ2-7, is DGGITQSPKYLFRKEGQNVTLSCEQNLNHDAMYWYRQDPGQGLRLIYYSQIVNDFQKGDIAEGYSVSREKKESFPLTVTSAQKNPTAFYLCASSTGTGTYEQYFGPGTRLTVT.

The rearrangement links TRBV7-2 to TRBJ1-2, with a tentative D call TRBD1 (5 bases). The CDR3 covers 12 residues. Trimming shortened V by 7 bases and J by 4 bases, and 10 bases separated the two germline ends. From germline, CDR1 is SGHTA and CDR2 FQGNSA. Here the CDR3 DNA reads TGTGCCAGCACCGGGGGGATCTATGGCTACACCTTC. It is translated as CASTGGIYGYTF.

This rearrangement joins TRBV7-9 to TRBJ2-1; unclear D gene. This CDR3 spans 15 amino acids. The germline V and J ends were trimmed by 1 base and 2 bases, with 9 bases remaining between them. Germline V gives CDR1 SEHNR, CDR2 FQNEAQ (reference sequence). CDR3 DNA sequence: TGTGCCAGCAGCTTAGGTAGTCTAGCCTACAATGAGCAGTTCTTC. Its translation is CASSLGSLAYNEQFF.

This chain joins TRBV15 and TRBJ1-4; 7 bases are shared with TRBD1. The CDR3 has 18 residues. The germline gives CDR1 LNHNV, CDR2 YYDKDF (reference sequence). Germline trimming cut 5 bases from V and 0 bases from J; bases unmatched to any gene: 12. CDR3 sequence: CATSPGTAFYPTNEKLFF. CDR3 nucleotide sequence: TGTGCCACCAGCCCCGGGACAGCGTTTTACCCAACTAATGAAAAACTGTTTTTT. Full variable domain (missing parts from reference TRBV15 and TRBJ1-4): DAMVIQNPRYQVTQFGKPVTLSCSQTLNHNVMYWYQQKSSQAPKLLFHYYDKDFNNEADTPDNFQSRRPNTSFCFLDIRSPGLGDTAMYLCATSPGTAFYPTNEKLFFGSGTQLSVL.

This chain joins TRBV14 and TRBJ2-5, with D unresolved. The J call is in doubt because the DNA end fits TRBJ2-7 better. The CDR3 length is 15 residues. Germline CDR1 reads SGHDN; CDR2 reads FVKESK. The CDR3 loop reads CASSQDYSLDYEQYF. The DNA of the CDR3 is TGTGCCAGCAGCCAAGATTATAGTCTTGACTACGAGCAGTACTTC.

This chain connects TRBV7-9 to TRBJ2-1, with 8 nucleotides matching TRBD2. V dropped 2 bases and J dropped 2; count of bases not matched to a gene: 2. This CDR3 is built from 15 residues. CDR1 is SEHNR and CDR2 is FQNEAQ in the germline V gene (reference sequence). CDR3 sequence: CASSLLGGAYNEQFF. DNA of the CDR3: TGTGCCAGCAGCTTACTCGGGGGGGCCTACAATGAGCAGTTCTTC.

The rearrangement uses TRBV12-5 and TRBJ2-7; tentatively, D is TRBD1 (7 bases). The CDR3 consists of 13 residues. V was cut by 6 bases and J by 4 bases, with 13 bases left in between. Germline-derived CDR1 and CDR2 are LGHNT and FRNRAP. The chain's CDR3 is CASGVRGEYEQYF. In DNA, the CDR3 is TGTGCTAGTGGGGTCAGGGGGGAATACGAGCAGTACTTC. The full variable domain, with the rest looked up from reference TRBV12-5 and TRBJ2-7, is DARVTQTPRHKVTEMGQEVTMRCQPILGHNTVFWYRQTMMQGLELLAYFRNRAPLDDSGMPKDRFSAEMPDATLATLKIQPSEPRDSAVYFCASGVRGEYEQYFGPGTRLTVT.

This clone was seen just once. The gene calls are TRBV6-1 and TRBJ1-2; no reliable D call. Germline assignment: CDR1 MNHNS and CDR2 SASEGT. This CDR3 spans 14 amino acids. V shed 7 bases and J shed 0 bases, with 12 bases lying between them. CDR3 sequence: CASTQRSPNYGYTF. The CDR3 nucleotides read TGTGCCAGCACCCAGCGGAGTCCTAACTATGGCTACACCTTC.

The rearrangement uses TRBV27 and TRBJ1-3; TRBD1 might be the D (6 bases). V was clipped by 3 bases and J by 0 bases, with 18 bases between them. Germline values: CDR1 MNHEY, CDR2 SMNVEV (reference sequence). This CDR3 is built from 18 residues. The CDR3 here is CASSLGAPGIHSGNTIYF. In DNA form, the CDR3 reads TGTGCCAGCAGTTTGGGGGCGCCAGGGATCCACTCTGGAAACACCATATATTTT.

The V call is TRBV30, the J call TRBJ1-1; D remains unclear. This CDR3 region has 11 residues. Germline loops: CDR1 GTSNPN, CDR2 SVGIG (reference sequence). Trimming left V 1 base short and J 4 bases short, with 4 bases between. DNA for the CDR3: TGTGCCTGGAGTGACGGCACTGAAGCTTTCTTT. Its protein is CAWSDGTEAFF.

The V and J genes are TRBV4-1 and TRBJ2-3; 8 positions agree with TRBD2. This CDR3 spans 18 amino acids. V shed 4 bases, J shed 2 bases, and the junction held 14 bases outside the gene matches. CDR1 and CDR2 (germline): MGHRA, YSYEKL. CDR3 sequence (DNA): TGCGCCAGCAGCCGCCGAGTATCTGGACTAGCCATCACAGATACGCAGTATTTT. It translates to CASSRRVSGLAITDTQYF.

The gene calls are TRBV6-1 and TRBJ1-3; D not certain. CDR1 and CDR2 (germline): MNHNS, SASEGT. The CDR3 contains 14 residues. V was pared by 6 bases and J by 0 bases, with 9 bases between. CDR3 sequence reads: CASSRRGSGNTIYF. In DNA, the CDR3 is TGTGCCAGCAGCCGCCGGGGCTCTGGAAACACCATATATTTT.

The CDR3 DNA sequence: TGCGCCAGCAGCGAAAGGGGGAGTAATGAAAAACTGTTTTTT. Protein product: CASSERGSNEKLFF. This rearrangement joins TRBV4-3 to TRBJ1-4, with D possibly being TRBD1 (6 bases). The CDR3 covers 14 residues. Trimming removed 5 bases at V and 4 bases at J, with 11 bases between. The V gene's germline CDR1 is LGHNA and CDR2 YSLEER.

The V and J genes are TRBV5-4 and TRBJ1-1; D call uncertain. Trimming removed 3 bases from V and 4 bases from J, with 10 bases in between. The length of the CDR3 is 13 residues. Looked up from germline, CDR1 is SGHNT and CDR2 is YYREEE (reference sequence). The CDR3, as DNA: TGTGCCAGCAGCTCGGCCGAGGGCACTGAAGCTTTCTTT. It is translated as CASSSAEGTEAFF.

The rearrangement uses TRBV11-1 and TRBJ2-7; 9 bases fit TRBD1. Per the germline V gene, CDR1 is SGHAT and CDR2 is FQDESV (reference sequence). The CDR3 extends over 16 amino acids. V was pared by 4 bases and J by 4 bases, with 11 bases of the junction left unmatched. The CDR3 loop reads CASSSPGQGHLYEQYF. In nucleotides, the CDR3 is TGTGCCAGCAGCTCCCCGGGACAGGGACATTTGTACGAGCAGTACTTC. Combining the CDR3 with reference TRBV11-1 and TRBJ2-7 gives the whole variable domain EAEVAQSPRYKITEKSQAVAFWCDPISGHATLYWYRQILGQGPELLVQFQDESVVDDSQLPKDRFSAERLKGVDSTLKIQPAELGDSAMYLCASSSPGQGHLYEQYFGPGTRLTVT.

This sequence joins TRBV6-4 and TRBJ2-1; possible D gene TRBD2, 5 bases. This CDR3 comprises 13 residues. Trimming took off 4 bases at V and 6 bases at J, with 10 bases between the two ends. CDR1 is MRHNA, CDR2 SNTAGT, per germline. CDR3 coding DNA: TGTGCCAGCAGTGCCACGAGCGGCAATGAGCAGTTCTTC. Protein product: CASSATSGNEQFF.

The genes are TRBV28 and TRBJ2-2, with 8 positions matching TRBD2. CDR1 MDHEN and CDR2 SYDVKM come from the germline V gene. This CDR3 comprises 13 residues. The junction had 2 bases not matched to a gene; V was cut back by 6 bases and J by 5 bases. The CDR3 region is CASSRGGTGELFF. CDR3 nucleotide sequence: TGTGCCAGCAGCCGGGGGGGGACCGGGGAGCTGTTTTTT.